This record looks at one TCR beta chain sequence and its context. Its target is not known. Library preparation (for TCRbeta) was performed with unique molecular identifiers. Each CDR3 protein is one row after TCRdb ran MiXCR on the PCR reads. The sample shows roughly 340,000 distinct CDR3 sequences, around 16% of them seen only once. This record comes from a study of T-cell reconstitution after alpha-beta-depleted transplantation in children. Study conclusions and caveats: After transplant, at about two months, alpha-beta T cells were reportedly derived from several hundred expanded graft clones. T-cell numbers and diversity, one year after transplant, stemmed largely from T cells that were newly produced. From surviving recipient T cells and thymic progenitors came the high day-60 TCRbeta diversity observed in some patients.

The CDR3 covers 14 residues. Trimming removed 0 bases at V and 12 bases at J, with 15 bases between. Germline assignment: CDR1 MNHEY and CDR2 SVGEGT. The sequenced sample was PBMCs, mostly from graft donor cells, obtained 360 days after TCRalphabeta/CD19-depleted stem cell transplant. The chain carries TRBV6-2 or TRBV6-3 and TRBJ2-1, with D tentatively TRBD2 (5 bases). The source of this sequence is a male patient aged 2 to 9 who had a stem cell transplant for acute lymphoblastic leukemia, so the T cells may come from the graft donor. This chain's CDR3 is CASSYSPGMNVQFF. The CDR3 bases are TGTGCCAGCAGTTACTCCCCGGGGATGAACGTGCAGTTCTTC.